This T cell receptor (beta chain) was captured by sequencing in a study of T cells in Graves' hyperthyroidism and ophthalmopathy. Study results and caveats: Blood samples included most of the expanded thyroid clonotypes exceeding 0.001.

Template material for amplifying TCR beta CDR3 regions consisted of RNA transcripts. Researchers ran a first-round RT-PCR on the TCR CDR3 using the HTBI primer set. TCRdb recomputed calls from the multiplex PCR reads with MiXCR, one row per CDR3 protein. The sample consists of approximately 640,000 distinct CDR3 sequences, approximately 15% of them appearing once. The CDR3 spans 14 residues. Germline-derived CDR1 and CDR2 are MNHNS and SASEGT. Trimming cost V 8 bases and J 8 bases; bases outside gene matches: 11. This clonotype was picked up a small number of times. Its target is not known. The sequenced sample consisted of blood. The TCR originated in a man between 50 and 59 years old with Graves' hyperthyroidism. The chain has TRBV6-1 and TRBJ1-3; 8 nucleotides align to TRBD1. CDR3 amino acids: CASFTGTGRDTIYF. DNA of the CDR3: TGTGCCAGCTTCACCGGGACAGGTCGTGACACCATATATTTT.